Listed here are 26 T cell receptor beta chains from one sample, sequenced in a study of cytomegalovirus exposure and HLA in healthy donors. In the PCR, 60 Vbeta and 13 Jbeta primers were used. Generated by immunoSEQ multiplex PCR, the TCRdb table keeps only in-frame clones and is missing some. Among tens of thousands of clones, roughly 70% were seen once, and the ten largest hold about a third. The sample comprised PBMCs. The receptors derive from a man aged 40-55 years in good health and CMV-seropositive.

This clone came up once. The rearrangement links TRBV4-2 to TRBJ1-2, with D possibly being TRBD1 (5 bases). CDR1 and CDR2 (germline): LGHNA, YNFKEQ. V gave up 0 bases and J gave up 4 bases, with 18 bases separating them. This CDR3 has 17 residues. The CDR3 DNA is TGTGCCAGCAGCCAAGATTACGGCAGGGCGGCGTCCTATGGCTACACCTTC. Protein: CASSQDYGRAASYGYTF.

This chain joins TRBV9 and TRBJ2-1; 10 nucleotides line up with TRBD2. There are 16 residues in the CDR3. The germline CDR1 and CDR2 sequences are SGDLS and YYNGEE. V was pared by 3 bases and J by 3 bases, with 6 bases of the junction left unmatched. The CDR3 loop reads CASSEPGLADYNEQFF. For the CDR3, the DNA is TGTGCCAGCAGCGAACCTGGACTAGCGGACTACAATGAGCAGTTCTTC.

The chain carries TRBV29-1 and TRBJ1-2; TRBD1 is a possible D gene (5 bases). The CDR3 runs 15 residues. The V end was cut by 0 bases, the J end by 0 bases, with 11 bases between. Germline V lookup: CDR1 SQVTM, CDR2 ANQGSEA. CDR3 protein: CSVEDPQGTNYGYTF. The CDR3 DNA sequence: TGCAGCGTTGAAGATCCGCAGGGTACTAACTATGGCTACACCTTC.

This clone occurred a few times. The chain recombines TRBV5-1 with TRBJ2-7, with TRBD1 matching 9 bases. This CDR3 is 15 amino acids long. Germline CDR1 is SGHRS and CDR2 is YFSETQ. V was clipped by 4 bases and J by 6 bases; unmatched bases: 11. CDR3 nucleotide sequence: TGCGCCAGCAGCGAGAGACAGGGGGGCATAGCCGAGCAGTACTTC. This gives the protein CASSERQGGIAEQYF.

This clone was counted only a few times. This chain uses TRBV19 with TRBJ2-1; 9 bases align to TRBD1. The CDR3 consists of 15 residues. CDR1 LNHDA and CDR2 SQIVND come from the germline V gene (reference sequence). After removal of 5 bases from V and 2 bases from J, the junction contained 4 bases not matched to a gene. This CDR3 is CASSAGTGTYNEQFF. CDR3 bases: TGTGCCAGTAGTGCTGGGACAGGGACCTACAATGAGCAGTTCTTC. The full variable domain, completed using reference TRBV19 and TRBJ2-1, is DGGITQSPKYLFRKEGQNVTLSCEQNLNHDAMYWYRQDPGQGLRLIYYSQIVNDFQKGDIAEGYSVSREKKESFPLTVTSAQKNPTAFYLCASSAGTGTYNEQFFGPGTRLTVL.

The CDR3, as DNA: TGTGCCAGCAGCCTACGAAGTGACGGGACAGGGGGGGGCGGTCCCCAGCATTTT. Translated: CASSLRSDGTGGGGPQHF. The chain recombines TRBV11-2 with TRBJ1-5; TRBD1 aligns across 11 bases. Germline values: CDR1 SGHAT, CDR2 FQNNGV. The junction had 19 bases not matched to a gene; V was cut back by 5 bases and J by 10 bases. The CDR3 extends over 18 amino acids. Supplemented by reference TRBV11-2 and TRBJ1-5, the full variable domain reads EAGVAQSPRYKIIEKRQSVAFWCNPISGHATLYWYQQILGQGPKLLIQFQNNGVVDDSQLPKDRFSAERLKGVDSTLKIQPAKLEDSAVYLCASSLRSDGTGGGGPQHFGDGTRLSIL.

The gene calls are TRBV29-1 and TRBJ1-1, with D possibly matching TRBD1 (6 bases). Germline CDR1 reads SQVTM; CDR2 reads ANQGSEA. V lost 4 bases, J lost 4 bases, and 10 bases lay in between. The CDR3 is made up of 12 amino acids. The CDR3 bases are TGCAGCGTTGCAGGGGCGGGCACTGAAGCTTTCTTT. Translated, it gives CSVAGAGTEAFF.

V and J are TRBV7-2 and TRBJ2-1; 9 positions agree with TRBD2. From germline, CDR1 is SGHTA and CDR2 FQGNSA. This CDR3 region has 17 residues. After removal of 6 bases from V and 7 bases from J, the junction contained 16 bases not matched to a gene. The CDR3 reads CASRFTESSGNRNEQFF. The CDR3 coding sequence is TGTGCCAGCAGATTTACGGAGTCTAGCGGGAATCGAAATGAGCAGTTCTTC.

The table lists this clone with a few counts. The CDR3 region is CASTPGQGTDTQYF. As DNA, the CDR3 is TGTGCCAGCACTCCGGGACAGGGCACAGATACGCAGTATTTT. This chain uses TRBV6-5 with TRBJ2-3; 8 bases are shared with TRBD1. Germline CDR1 is MNHEY and CDR2 is SVGAGI. The CDR3 spans 14 residues. J gave up 1 base and V 7 bases, and 4 bases lay outside the gene matches.

The V and J genes are TRBV6-1 and TRBJ2-7; weak D call: TRBD2 (6 bases). Germline-derived CDR1 and CDR2 are MNHNS and SASEGT. The V end was cut by 2 bases, the J end by 3 bases, with 14 bases between. The CDR3 is made up of 15 amino acids. CDR3 in DNA: TGTGCCAGCAGTGAACGGGAGATCTCGGTCTACGAGCAGTACTTC. It is translated as CASSEREISVYEQYF.

The CDR3 nucleotides are TGTGCCAGCAGCTTAGAGTCGAGAGATACGCAGTATTTT. It encodes CASSLESRDTQYF. V is TRBV11-3 and J is TRBJ2-3; D unresolved. CDR1 and CDR2 from the germline V gene are SGHNT and YENEEA. Trimming took 0 bases from V and 5 from J, leaving 6 bases between them. This CDR3 spans 13 amino acids.

The gene calls are TRBV19 and TRBJ2-5; the D gene is possibly TRBD2 (6 bases). This CDR3 comprises 15 residues. V lost 5 bases, J lost 2 bases, and 15 bases lay in between. Germline CDR1 and CDR2: LNHDA and SQIVND (reference sequence). CDR3 DNA: TGTGCCAGTAGTCCCCGGGTGGGGACTCAAGAGACCCAGTACTTC. It translates to CASSPRVGTQETQYF.

V is TRBV5-1 and J is TRBJ2-7; 9 nucleotides line up with TRBD1. The germline CDR1 and CDR2 sequences are SGHRS and YFSETQ. The CDR3 length is 14 residues. Trimming took 3 bases from V and 0 from J; bases not matched to a gene: 1. CDR3 in DNA: TGCGCCAGCAGCTCGACAGGGGGCTCCTACGAGCAGTACTTC. Translating gives CASSSTGGSYEQYF.

This CDR3 reads CASSESAGGAYEQYF. As DNA, the CDR3 is TGCGCCAGCAGTGAGTCGGCCGGGGGGGCCTACGAGCAGTACTTC. The chain recombines TRBV10-2 with TRBJ2-7; 8 nucleotides align to TRBD2. J lost 2 bases, V lost 0 bases, and 3 bases had no gene match. CDR1 and CDR2 from the germline V gene are WSHSY and SAAADI. The CDR3 totals 15 residues.

The chain links TRBV14 to TRBJ2-2; unclear D gene. Germline CDR1 and CDR2: SGHDN and FVKESK. The CDR3 runs to 15 residues. V gave up 3 bases and J gave up 6 bases, with 14 bases separating them. CDR3 protein: CASSQRRRQAGELFF. The CDR3 DNA reads as TGTGCCAGCAGCCAGAGAAGACGGCAGGCCGGGGAGCTGTTTTTT.

The J gene is TRBJ1-5, the V gene TRBV19, with D maybe TRBD1 (5 bases). The CDR3 has 16 residues. V was shortened by 7 bases and J by 2 bases, with 18 bases between the two germline ends. Per the germline V gene, CDR1 is LNHDA and CDR2 is SQIVND (reference sequence). The chain's CDR3 is CASTDIKGIGNQPQHF. The DNA of the CDR3 is TGTGCCAGTACCGACATTAAGGGGATAGGCAATCAGCCCCAGCATTTT.

This clone occurred a few times. The V and J genes are TRBV5-6 and TRBJ2-1, with 9 bases that match TRBD2. The CDR3 consists of 16 residues. Germline assignment: CDR1 SGHDT and CDR2 YYEEEE. V gave up 0 bases and J gave up 4 bases; unmatched junction bases: 5. CDR3 sequence (DNA): TGTGCCAGCAGCTTGGGGCTAGCGGGGCGATACAATGAGCAGTTCTTC. Residues: CASSLGLAGRYNEQFF.

This chain joins TRBV29-1 and TRBJ2-5; possibly TRBD1 for D (5 bases). CDR1 is SQVTM and CDR2 is ANQGSEA in the germline V gene. V was clipped by 4 bases and J by 3 bases, with 9 bases between them. This CDR3 region has 12 residues. CDR3 sequence: CSVAGLEETQYF. For the CDR3, the DNA is TGCAGCGTTGCAGGGTTAGAAGAGACCCAGTACTTC. The variable domain in full, with the rest retrieved from reference TRBV29-1 and TRBJ2-5, is SAVISQKPSRDICQRGTSLTIQCQVDSQVTMMFWYRQQPGQSLTLIATANQGSEATYESGFVIDKFPISRPNLTFSTLTVSNMSPEDSSIYLCSVAGLEETQYFGPGTRLLVL.

The chain employs TRBV5-1 and TRBJ1-1, with TRBD1 matching over 9 bases. The V segment lost 4 bases and the J segment 1 base; nucleotides outside the gene matches: 2. This CDR3 comprises 14 residues. CDR1 is SGHRS, CDR2 YFSETQ, per germline. Written as DNA, the CDR3 is TGCGCCAGCAGCCGGGACAGGGAGAACACTGAAGCTTTCTTT. Protein sequence: CASSRDRENTEAFF.

The V and J genes are TRBV4-2 and TRBJ1-1, with TRBD1 matching 10 bases. With V trimmed by 0 bases and J by 5 bases, 6 bases remained unmatched. The germline V gene encodes CDR1 LGHNA and CDR2 YNFKEQ. This CDR3 spans 16 amino acids. Here the CDR3 reads CASSQEGQGERTEAFF. The DNA for the CDR3 is TGTGCCAGCAGCCAAGAAGGACAGGGGGAAAGGACTGAAGCTTTCTTT.

V gene TRBV7-9 combines with J gene TRBJ1-1, with a tentative D call TRBD1 (5 bases). The CDR3 is 12 amino acids. The germline CDR1 and CDR2 sequences are SEHNR and FQNEAQ (reference sequence). Trimming removed 6 bases at V and 8 bases at J, with 13 bases between. The CDR3 loop reads CASSLRAREAFF. CDR3 DNA sequence: TGTGCCAGCAGTCTCAGGGCAAGAGAAGCTTTCTTT.

This clone was found a few times. J is TRBJ2-7 and V is TRBV5-1; perhaps TRBD1 as D (5 bases). This CDR3 contains 14 residues. Looked up from germline, CDR1 is SGHRS and CDR2 is YFSETQ. The ends were cut back, 8 bases at V and 5 bases at J, with 20 bases in the middle. As DNA, the CDR3 is TGCGCCAGTACCGCATTTGGGGCAGAGAACGAGCAGTACTTC. Amino acids: CASTAFGAENEQYF.

The rearrangement links TRBV19 to TRBJ1-5; 8 bases fit TRBD1. Per the germline V gene, CDR1 is LNHDA and CDR2 is SQIVND (reference sequence). The CDR3 sequence is 15 residues long. The V gene end was trimmed by 4 bases and the J gene end by 7 bases; junction bases not matched to a gene: 9. In nucleotides, the CDR3 is TGTGCCAGTAGTAAAGGACAGGGAAGGGAACAGCCCCAGCATTTT. Translating gives CASSKGQGREQPQHF.

The chain combines TRBV18 with TRBJ2-3, with a possible D match to TRBD1 (7 bases). CDR3 length: 16 amino acids. V was pared by 3 bases and J by 5 bases, with 18 bases between. Germline CDR1 reads KGHSH; CDR2 reads LQKENI. The CDR3, as DNA: TGTGCCAGCTCACCTAGCCTCAGGGGGGTCGGAGATACGCAGTATTTT. The encoded protein is CASSPSLRGVGDTQYF.

A few counts support this clone. The chain is built from TRBV5-4 and TRBJ2-3; D may be TRBD1 (6 bases). The germline V and J ends were trimmed by 2 bases and 5 bases, with 12 bases remaining between them. The CDR3 loop spans 14 amino acids. CDR1 is SGHNT and CDR2 is YYREEE in the germline V gene (reference sequence). The CDR3 DNA is TGTGCCAGCAGCTTAGACGAAGGGGGAGATACGCAGTATTTT. It is translated as CASSLDEGGDTQYF. Supplemented by reference TRBV5-4 and TRBJ2-3, the full variable domain reads ETGVTQSPTHLIKTRGQQVTLRCSSQSGHNTVSWYQQALGQGPQFIFQYYREEENGRGNFPPRFSGLQFPNYSSELNVNALELDDSALYLCASSLDEGGDTQYFGPGTRLTVL.

As concerns this clone: Mismatch with germline at one junction end may stem from a read error. The chain recombines TRBV7-9 with TRBJ1-2, with D unclear. CDR3 length: 12 amino acids. Germline V lookup: CDR1 SEHNR, CDR2 FQNEAQ (reference sequence). The CDR3 loop reads CSSRPDFLGYTF. Written as DNA, the CDR3 is TGTTCCAGCAGGCCAGATTTTTTGGGCTACACCTTC.